This T cell receptor beta chain was captured by sequencing in a study of response to subunit inactivated influenza vaccine. Overall study findings and caveats: Authors suggested seasonal influenza vaccinations each recruit few new T cells.

TCRdb reprocessed the RT-PCR reads with MiXCR, giving one entry per CDR3 protein. The data hold about 540,000 distinct CDR3 sequences, with under 25% observed a single time. With regard to this clonotype: Its matching antigen is unknown.

Germline assignment: CDR1 SGHAT and CDR2 FQNNGV. The J segment lost 2 bases and the V segment lost 5 bases, leaving 9 bases of the junction unmatched. This CDR3 spans 15 amino acids. This sample also appeared in a second study, on T cells expressing NK-cell markers. That source notes: Production of TCR beta cDNA relied on 5'RACE template switching with UMIs. Beta-chain profiling covered CD3+CD56+NKG2C+, CD3+CD56+NKG2C- and CD3+CD56-NKG2C+ sorted subsets. Seven donors tested HCMV-seropositive and one tested seronegative among the eight sequenced. Sorting in several experiments was restricted by an anti-gamma-delta TCR antibody to alpha-beta TCR T cells.

This clonotype was sampled from a man in his fifties who received an inactivated influenza vaccine. Source: CD4+ T cells sorted from PBMCs, taken roughly 12 days after vaccination. The chain employs TRBV11-2 and TRBJ2-7; 7 bases match TRBD1. CDR3 in amino acids: CASSPNRGGPYEQYF. DNA of the CDR3: TGTGCCAGCAGCCCGAACAGGGGTGGTCCCTACGAGCAGTACTTC.